One and the same sample provided the 14 T cell receptor beta chains below, sequenced in a study of beta chain features in type 1 diabetes. Study-wide findings and caveats: Within each of all four CD4+ subsets, Type 1 diabetes patients had TCRB CDR3s that were moderately but significantly shorter.

No antigens are known for them. Sequencing targeted expressed TCRB transcripts, as all isolated RNA had been reverse transcribed. Measured with immunoSEQ multiplex PCR; TCRdb has only the in-frame clones, and not every one. The table shows 150,000 to 190,000 clones, with about a tenth occurring only once. Sequenced: central memory CD4+ T cells from blood. The receptors come from a man aged 25 to 40 with type 1 diabetes.

The sample holds a few counts of this clone. The chain couples TRBV5-1 to TRBJ2-7; TRBD2 aligns across 7 bases. In germline, CDR1 is SGHRS, CDR2 YFSETQ. Losses at the gene ends were 0 bases for V and 3 bases for J; bases not matched to a gene: 6. This CDR3 is 15 amino acids long. The CDR3: CASSLVMGGSYEQYF. As DNA, the CDR3 is TGCGCCAGCAGCTTGGTGATGGGGGGGAGCTACGAGCAGTACTTC.

As concerns this clone: An end of the junction does not agree with germline; a read error may underlie this. V usage is TRBV14 and J usage is TRBJ2-3, with 8 bases fitting TRBD1. The CDR3 runs to 15 residues. Germline CDR1 is SGHDN and CDR2 is FVKESK. The CDR3 spells CASSQAYGTGAYLNF. The DNA for the CDR3 is TGTGCCAGCAGCCAAGCGTATGGGACAGGTGCCTACTTGAATTTT.

This CDR3 reads CASTREQGYGYTF. The CDR3 DNA sequence: TGTGCCAGTACCAGGGAACAGGGCTATGGCTACACCTTC. The chain combines TRBV19 with TRBJ1-2, with a weak D call TRBD1 (6 bases). There are 13 residues in the CDR3. Looked up from germline, CDR1 is LNHDA and CDR2 is SQIVND (reference sequence). V lost 7 bases and J lost 4, with 13 bases in between.

The chain joins TRBV10-3 to TRBJ1-2; a possible D gene is TRBD1 (6 bases). In germline, CDR1 is ENHRY, CDR2 SYGVKD. V dropped 11 bases and J dropped 0 bases, with 16 bases sitting between them. The CDR3 loop spans 14 amino acids. CDR3 DNA sequence: TGTGCCTCGGGGGGGGACATCGCTAACTATGGCTACACCTTC. Its translation: CASGGDIANYGYTF.

The chain joins TRBV28 to TRBJ2-5; a weak D match, TRBD1 (5 bases). The CDR3 totals 13 residues. Trimming left V 1 base short and J 5 bases short, with 8 bases between. Germline CDR1 is MDHEN and CDR2 is SYDVKM. The CDR3, as DNA: TGTGCCAGCAGTTTATCAGGGTCGGAGACCCAGTACTTC. It is translated as CASSLSGSETQYF.

The sample holds one count of this clone. The CDR3 sequence is CASSLAFGGGGTDTQYF. The CDR3 region has the DNA TGTGCCAGCAGCTTAGCGTTCGGCGGCGGGGGCACAGATACGCAGTATTTT. The J gene is TRBJ2-3, the V gene TRBV7-2, with D possibly TRBD2 on 6 matching bases. CDR1 is SGHTA, CDR2 FQGNSA, per germline. The CDR3 covers 17 residues. V lost 0 bases to trimming and J lost 1 base, with 14 bases between them.

The chain couples TRBV5-4 to TRBJ2-3; 8 bases line up with TRBD2. The germline CDR1 and CDR2 sequences are SGHNT and YYREEE (reference sequence). After removal of 1 base from V and 2 bases from J, the junction contained 3 bases not matched to a gene. The CDR3 totals 15 residues. Written as DNA, the CDR3 is TGTGCCAGCAGCTTGTTTAGCGGGAACACAGATACGCAGTATTTT. Its protein product is CASSLFSGNTDTQYF.

The rearrangement uses TRBV7-6 and TRBJ2-6; D is undetermined. With 3 bases removed from V and 5 bases from J, the gap between germline ends came to 14 bases. The germline gives CDR1 SGHVS, CDR2 FNYEAQ. CDR3 size: 16 residues. This CDR3 reads CASSFVQASRANVLTF. CDR3 sequence (DNA): TGTGCCAGCAGCTTTGTTCAAGCTTCACGGGCCAACGTCCTGACTTTC. The complete variable domain, with remaining parts taken from reference TRBV7-6 and TRBJ2-6, reads GAGVSQSPRYKVTKRGQDVALRCDPISGHVSLYWYRQALGQGPEFLTYFNYEAQQDKSGLPNDRFSAERPEGSISTLTIQRTEQRDSAMYRCASSFVQASRANVLTFGAGSRLTVL.

The CDR3 loop reads CASSGPGMYTQYF. The CDR3, as DNA: TGTGCCAGTAGTGGGCCGGGAATGTATACGCAGTATTTT. V usage is TRBV19 and J usage is TRBJ2-3; D possibly corresponds to TRBD2 (5 bases). V was pared by 5 bases and J by 7 bases, with 13 bases between. CDR3 size: 13 residues. Per the germline V gene, CDR1 is LNHDA and CDR2 is SQIVND (reference sequence).

The chain uses TRBV7-3 and TRBJ2-1; possibly TRBD2 for D (7 bases). The V end lost 5 bases, the J end lost 0 bases, and 14 bases lay between the germline ends. The CDR3 has 16 amino acids. The V gene's germline CDR1 is SGHTA and CDR2 FQGTGA. Written as DNA, the CDR3 is TGTGCCAGCAGCGAGGGGGGGACGGGCTCCTACAATGAGCAGTTCTTC. Its protein product is CASSEGGTGSYNEQFF.

This clone was picked up a small number of times. This chain links TRBV5-4 with TRBJ2-5; tentatively, D is TRBD1 (7 bases). V lost 5 bases and J lost 5, with 22 bases in between. The CDR3 has 16 residues. Per the germline V gene, CDR1 is SGHNT and CDR2 is YYREEE (reference sequence). The CDR3 spells CASSPGGGRGDETQYF. As DNA, the CDR3 is TGTGCCAGCAGTCCCGGAGGGGGCAGGGGGGATGAGACCCAGTACTTC.

This chain uses TRBV10-3 with TRBJ2-1; 9 bases map to TRBD1. Germline-derived CDR1 and CDR2 are ENHRY and SYGVKD. Trimming removed 2 bases from V and 3 bases from J; junction bases left unmatched: 2. The CDR3 totals 15 residues. The CDR3 here is CAISETGGNYNEQFF. Written as DNA, the CDR3 is TGTGCCATCAGTGAGACAGGGGGCAACTACAATGAGCAGTTCTTC.

The chain combines TRBV2 with TRBJ2-2, with 8 nucleotides matching TRBD2. The CDR3 extends over 14 amino acids. The V gene's germline CDR1 is SNHLY and CDR2 FYNNEI. J lost 6 bases, V lost 7 bases, and 7 bases had no gene match. This chain's CDR3 is CASMELAGPGELFF. The CDR3 DNA sequence: TGTGCCAGCATGGAGTTAGCGGGACCCGGGGAGCTGTTTTTT.

Only a few counts were recorded for this clone. This sequence joins TRBV7-3 and TRBJ2-3; 8 bases align to TRBD2. Germline trimming cut 5 bases from V and 3 bases from J; bases unmatched to any gene: 10. This CDR3 is built from 16 residues. Germline-derived CDR1 and CDR2 are SGHTA and FQGTGA. As DNA, the CDR3 is TGTGCCAGCAGCAGTCCGGGGGGGAGAAGAACAGATACGCAGTATTTT. Translating gives CASSSPGGRRTDTQYF.